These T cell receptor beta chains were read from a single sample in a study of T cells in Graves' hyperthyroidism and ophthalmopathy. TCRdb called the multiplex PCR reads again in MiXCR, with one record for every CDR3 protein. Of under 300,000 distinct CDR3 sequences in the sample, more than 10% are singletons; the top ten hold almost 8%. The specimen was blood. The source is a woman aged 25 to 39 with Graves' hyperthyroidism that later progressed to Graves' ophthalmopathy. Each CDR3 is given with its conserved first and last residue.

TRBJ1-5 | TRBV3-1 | CASSQESSGPQHF
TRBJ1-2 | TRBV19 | CASSSPTGADGYTF
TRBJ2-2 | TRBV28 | CASSPTTEGTSGELFF
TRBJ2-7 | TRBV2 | CASSGLAWEQYF
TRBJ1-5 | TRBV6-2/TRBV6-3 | CASSYRGLGQPQHF
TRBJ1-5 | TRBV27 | CATARAAYSNQPQHF
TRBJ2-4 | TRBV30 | CTWSLSYIQYF
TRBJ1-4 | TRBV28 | CASRPPRDVGKLFF
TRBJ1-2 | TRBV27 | CAGSLGQGTLKVYGYTF
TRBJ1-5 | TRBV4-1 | CASALGIDQPQHF
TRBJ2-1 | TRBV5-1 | CASSFADRAYYNEQFF
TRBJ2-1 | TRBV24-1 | CATSDPSGTGNEQFF
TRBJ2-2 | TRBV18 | CASSPSSEAELFF
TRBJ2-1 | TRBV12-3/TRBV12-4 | CAGLLAGSSYNEQFF